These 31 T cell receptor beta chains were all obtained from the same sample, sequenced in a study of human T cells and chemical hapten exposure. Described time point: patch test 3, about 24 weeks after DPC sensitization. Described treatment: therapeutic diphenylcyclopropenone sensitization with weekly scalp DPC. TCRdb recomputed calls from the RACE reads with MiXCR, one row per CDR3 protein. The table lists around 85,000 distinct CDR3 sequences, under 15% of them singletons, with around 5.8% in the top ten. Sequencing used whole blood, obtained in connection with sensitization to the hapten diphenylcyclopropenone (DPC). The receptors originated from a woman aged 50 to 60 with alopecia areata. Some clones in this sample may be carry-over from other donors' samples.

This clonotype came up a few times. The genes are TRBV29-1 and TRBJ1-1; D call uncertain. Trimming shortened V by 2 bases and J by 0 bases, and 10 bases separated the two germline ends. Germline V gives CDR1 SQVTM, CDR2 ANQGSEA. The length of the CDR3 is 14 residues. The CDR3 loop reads CSVEKAGMNTEAFF. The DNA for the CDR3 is TGCAGCGTTGAAAAGGCAGGCATGAACACTGAAGCTTTCTTT.

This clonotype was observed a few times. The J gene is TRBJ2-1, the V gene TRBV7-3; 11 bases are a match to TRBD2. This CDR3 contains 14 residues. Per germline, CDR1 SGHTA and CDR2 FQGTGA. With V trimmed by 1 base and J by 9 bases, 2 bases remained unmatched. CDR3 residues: CASSLNLAGGEQFF. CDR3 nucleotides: TGTGCCAGCAGCTTAAACCTAGCGGGAGGTGAGCAGTTCTTC.

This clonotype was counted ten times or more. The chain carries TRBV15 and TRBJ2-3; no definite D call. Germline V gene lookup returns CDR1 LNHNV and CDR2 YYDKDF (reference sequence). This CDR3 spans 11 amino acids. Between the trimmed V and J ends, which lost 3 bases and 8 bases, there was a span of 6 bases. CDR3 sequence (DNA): TGTGCCACCAGCAGCGGCATTACGCAGTATTTT. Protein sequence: CATSSGITQYF. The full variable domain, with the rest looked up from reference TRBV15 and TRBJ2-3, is DAMVIQNPRYQVTQFGKPVTLSCSQTLNHNVMYWYQQKSSQAPKLLFHYYDKDFNNEADTPDNFQSRRPNTSFCFLDIRSPGLGDTAMYLCATSSGITQYFGPGTRLTVL.

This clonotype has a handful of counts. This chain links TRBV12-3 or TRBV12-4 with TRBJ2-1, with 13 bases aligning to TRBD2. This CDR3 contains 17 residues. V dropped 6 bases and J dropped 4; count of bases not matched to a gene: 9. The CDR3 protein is CASSTGTSGIRYNEQFF. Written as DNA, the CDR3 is TGTGCCAGCAGCACCGGGACTAGCGGGATACGGTACAATGAGCAGTTCTTC.

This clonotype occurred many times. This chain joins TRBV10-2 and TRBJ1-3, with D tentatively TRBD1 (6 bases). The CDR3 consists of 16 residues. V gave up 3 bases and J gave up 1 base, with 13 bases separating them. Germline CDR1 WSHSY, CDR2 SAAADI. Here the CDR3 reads CASSDVRGSSGNTIYF. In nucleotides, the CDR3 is TGCGCCAGCAGTGATGTCAGGGGAAGTTCTGGAAACACCATATATTTT.

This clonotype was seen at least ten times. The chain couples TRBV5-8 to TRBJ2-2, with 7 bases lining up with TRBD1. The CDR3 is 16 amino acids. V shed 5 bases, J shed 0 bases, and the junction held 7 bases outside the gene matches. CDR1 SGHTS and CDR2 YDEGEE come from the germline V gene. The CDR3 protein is CASSHYRGPNTGELFF. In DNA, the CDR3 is TGTGCCAGCAGTCACTACAGGGGCCCGAACACCGGGGAGCTGTTTTTT.

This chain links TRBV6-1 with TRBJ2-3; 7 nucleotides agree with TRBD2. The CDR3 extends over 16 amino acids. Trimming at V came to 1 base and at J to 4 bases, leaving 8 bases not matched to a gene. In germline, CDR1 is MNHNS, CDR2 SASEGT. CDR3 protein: CASSEEGGRWPDTQYF. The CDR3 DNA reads TGTGCCAGCAGTGAAGAGGGCGGGAGATGGCCAGATACGCAGTATTTT.

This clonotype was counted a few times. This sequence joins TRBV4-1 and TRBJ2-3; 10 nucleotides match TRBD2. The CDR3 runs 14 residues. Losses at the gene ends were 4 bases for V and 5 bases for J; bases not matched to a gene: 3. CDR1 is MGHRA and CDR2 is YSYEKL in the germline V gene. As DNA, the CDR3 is TGCGCCAGCAGCCCGTCTAGCGGGAGAGATACGCAGTATTTT. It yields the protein CASSPSSGRDTQYF.

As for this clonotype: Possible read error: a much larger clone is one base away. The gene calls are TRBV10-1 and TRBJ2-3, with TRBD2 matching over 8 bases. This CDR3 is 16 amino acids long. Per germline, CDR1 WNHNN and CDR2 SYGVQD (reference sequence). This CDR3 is CASSESSGSESDTLYF. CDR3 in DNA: TGCGCCAGCAGTGAGTCAAGCGGGAGTGAGTCAGATACGCTGTATTTT.

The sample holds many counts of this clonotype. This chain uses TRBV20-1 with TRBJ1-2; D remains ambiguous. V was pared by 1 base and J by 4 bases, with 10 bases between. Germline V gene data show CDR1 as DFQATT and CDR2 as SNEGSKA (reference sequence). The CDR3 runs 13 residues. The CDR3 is CSARVASLYGYTF. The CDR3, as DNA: TGCAGTGCTAGAGTTGCTAGTCTCTATGGCTACACCTTC.

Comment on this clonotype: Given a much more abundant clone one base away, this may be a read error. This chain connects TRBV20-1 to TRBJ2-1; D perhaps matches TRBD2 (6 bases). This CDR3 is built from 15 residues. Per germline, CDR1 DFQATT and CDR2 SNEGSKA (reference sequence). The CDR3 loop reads CSASPGSISYNVQFF. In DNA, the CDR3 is TGCAGTGCTAGTCCCGGGAGCATCTCCTACAATGTGCAGTTCTTC.

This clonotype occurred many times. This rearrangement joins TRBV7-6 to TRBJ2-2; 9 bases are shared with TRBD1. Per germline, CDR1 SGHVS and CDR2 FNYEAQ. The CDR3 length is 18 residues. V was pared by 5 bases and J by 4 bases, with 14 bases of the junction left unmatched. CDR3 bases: TGTGCCAGCAGCCTCATTGTTCCGGGACAGGGTATCACCGGGGAGCTGTTTTTT. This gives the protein CASSLIVPGQGITGELFF.

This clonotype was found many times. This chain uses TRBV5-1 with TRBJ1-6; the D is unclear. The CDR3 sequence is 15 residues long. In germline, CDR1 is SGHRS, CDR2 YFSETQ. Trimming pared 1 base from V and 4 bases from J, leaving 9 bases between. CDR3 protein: CASSLTTSYNSPLHF. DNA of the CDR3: TGCGCCAGCAGCTTGACGACCTCGTATAATTCACCCCTCCACTTT.

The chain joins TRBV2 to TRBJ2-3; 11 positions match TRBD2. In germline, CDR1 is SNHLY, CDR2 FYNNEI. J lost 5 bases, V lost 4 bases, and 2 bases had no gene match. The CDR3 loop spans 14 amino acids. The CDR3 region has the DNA TGTGCCAGCAGTGGGGGACTAGCGGTAGATACGCAGTATTTT. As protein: CASSGGLAVDTQYF.

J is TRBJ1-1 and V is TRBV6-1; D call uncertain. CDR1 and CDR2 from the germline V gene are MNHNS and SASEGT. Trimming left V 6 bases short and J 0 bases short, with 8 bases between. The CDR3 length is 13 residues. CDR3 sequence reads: CASSRVLNTEAFF. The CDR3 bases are TGTGCCAGCAGCCGGGTTTTGAACACTGAAGCTTTCTTT.

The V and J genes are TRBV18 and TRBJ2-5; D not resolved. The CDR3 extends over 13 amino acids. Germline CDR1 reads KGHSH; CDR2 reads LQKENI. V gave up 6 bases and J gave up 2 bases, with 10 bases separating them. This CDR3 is CASSGPVQETQYF. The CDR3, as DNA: TGTGCCAGCTCCGGGCCGGTACAAGAGACCCAGTACTTC. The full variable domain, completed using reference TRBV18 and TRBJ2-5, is NAGVMQNPRHLVRRRGQEARLRCSPMKGHSHVYWYRQLPEEGLKFMVYLQKENIIDESGMPKERFSAEFPKEGPSILRIQQVVRGDSAAYFCASSGPVQETQYFGPGTRLLVL.

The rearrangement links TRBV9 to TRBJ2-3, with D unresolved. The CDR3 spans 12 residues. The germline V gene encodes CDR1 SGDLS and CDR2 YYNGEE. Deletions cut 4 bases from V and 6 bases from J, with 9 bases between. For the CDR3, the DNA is TGTGCCAGCAGCCCCGTCGTCGATACGCAGTATTTT. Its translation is CASSPVVDTQYF.

The CDR3 nucleotides read TGTGCCAGCAGCTTTGTGTTAGGTGAGCAGTTCTTC. Translating it yields CASSFVLGEQFF. The chain uses TRBV2 and TRBJ2-1; D is unclear. The CDR3 has 12 residues. Germline assignment: CDR1 SNHLY and CDR2 FYNNEI. The germline V and J ends were trimmed by 6 bases and 9 bases, with 12 bases remaining between them. Full variable domain (missing parts from reference TRBV2 and TRBJ2-1): EPEVTQTPSHQVTQMGQEVILRCVPISNHLYFYWYRQILGQKVEFLVSFYNNEISEKSEIFDDQFSVERPDGSNFTLKIRSTKLEDSAMYFCASSFVLGEQFFGPGTRLTVL.

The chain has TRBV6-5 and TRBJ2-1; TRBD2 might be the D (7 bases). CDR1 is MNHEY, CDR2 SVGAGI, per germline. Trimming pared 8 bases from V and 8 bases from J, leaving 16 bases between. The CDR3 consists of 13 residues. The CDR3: CASGRGRVDEQFF. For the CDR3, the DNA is TGTGCCAGCGGTAGGGGGAGGGTTGATGAGCAGTTCTTC.

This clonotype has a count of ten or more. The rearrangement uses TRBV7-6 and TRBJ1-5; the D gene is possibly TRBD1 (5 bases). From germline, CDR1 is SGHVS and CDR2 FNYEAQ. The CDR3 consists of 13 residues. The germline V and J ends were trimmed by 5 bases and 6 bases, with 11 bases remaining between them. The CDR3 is CASSAGGSQPQHF. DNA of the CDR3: TGTGCCAGCAGCGCCGGGGGGAGTCAGCCCCAGCATTTT.

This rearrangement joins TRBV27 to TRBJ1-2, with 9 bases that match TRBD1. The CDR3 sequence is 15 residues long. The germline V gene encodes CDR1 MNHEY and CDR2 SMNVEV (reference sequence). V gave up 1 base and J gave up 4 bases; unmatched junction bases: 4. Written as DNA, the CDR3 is TGTGCCAGCAGTTTATTAGGGACAGGGATCTATGGCTACACCTTC. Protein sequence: CASSLLGTGIYGYTF.

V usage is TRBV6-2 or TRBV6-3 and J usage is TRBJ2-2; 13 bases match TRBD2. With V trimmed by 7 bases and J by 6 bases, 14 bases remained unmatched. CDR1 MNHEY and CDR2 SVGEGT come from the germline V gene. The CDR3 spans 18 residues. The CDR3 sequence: CASTNVGLAGAISGELFF. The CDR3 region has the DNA TGTGCCAGCACTAATGTCGGACTAGCGGGAGCTATTTCCGGGGAGCTGTTTTTT.

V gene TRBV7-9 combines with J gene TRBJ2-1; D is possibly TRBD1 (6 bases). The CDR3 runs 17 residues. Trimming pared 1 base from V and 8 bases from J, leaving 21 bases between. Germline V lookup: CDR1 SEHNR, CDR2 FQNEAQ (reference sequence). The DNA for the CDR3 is TGTGCCAGCAGCTTAGTAGGAACGGGACAACTCGAAGATGAGCAGTTCTTC. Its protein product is CASSLVGTGQLEDEQFF.

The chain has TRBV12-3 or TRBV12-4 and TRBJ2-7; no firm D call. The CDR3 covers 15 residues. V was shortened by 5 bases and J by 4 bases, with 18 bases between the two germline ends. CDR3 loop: CASSPHGPKVYEQYF. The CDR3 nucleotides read TGTGCCAGCAGTCCGCACGGGCCGAAGGTGTACGAGCAGTACTTC.

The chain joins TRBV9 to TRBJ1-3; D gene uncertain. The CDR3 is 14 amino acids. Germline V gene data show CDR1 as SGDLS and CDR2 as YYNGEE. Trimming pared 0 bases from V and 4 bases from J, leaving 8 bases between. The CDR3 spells CASSVGFVGNTIYF. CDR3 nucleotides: TGTGCCAGCAGCGTAGGGTTCGTCGGAAACACCATATATTTT. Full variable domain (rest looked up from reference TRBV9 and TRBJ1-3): DSGVTQTPKHLITATGQRVTLRCSPRSGDLSVYWYQQSLDQGLQFLIQYYNGEERAKGNILERFSAQQFPDLHSELNLSSLELGDSALYFCASSVGFVGNTIYFGEGSWLTVV.

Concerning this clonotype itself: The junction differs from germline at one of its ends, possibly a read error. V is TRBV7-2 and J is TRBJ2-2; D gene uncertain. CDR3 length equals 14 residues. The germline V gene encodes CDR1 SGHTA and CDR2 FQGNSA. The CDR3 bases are TGTGTCAGCAGCGCCGGGCGAAACACCGGGGAGCTGTTTTTT. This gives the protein CVSSAGRNTGELFF.

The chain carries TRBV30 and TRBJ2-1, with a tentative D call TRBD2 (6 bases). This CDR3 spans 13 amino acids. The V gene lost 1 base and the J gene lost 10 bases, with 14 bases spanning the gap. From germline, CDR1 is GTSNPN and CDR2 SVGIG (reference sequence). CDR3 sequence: CAWSGTTSKEQFF. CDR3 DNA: TGTGCCTGGAGTGGGACTACCTCCAAGGAGCAGTTCTTC.

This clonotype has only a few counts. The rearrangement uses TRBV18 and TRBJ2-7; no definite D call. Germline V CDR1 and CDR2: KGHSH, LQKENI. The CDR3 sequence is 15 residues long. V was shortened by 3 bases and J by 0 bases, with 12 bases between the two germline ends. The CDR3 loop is CASSPGSLSSYEQYF. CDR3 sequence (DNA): TGTGCCAGCTCACCCGGGTCGCTTAGCTCCTACGAGCAGTACTTC.

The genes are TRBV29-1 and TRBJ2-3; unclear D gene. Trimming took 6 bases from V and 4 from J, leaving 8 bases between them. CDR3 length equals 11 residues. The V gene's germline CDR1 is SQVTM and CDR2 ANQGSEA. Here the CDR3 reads CSVWSADTQYF. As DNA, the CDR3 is TGCAGCGTCTGGTCCGCAGATACGCAGTATTTT.

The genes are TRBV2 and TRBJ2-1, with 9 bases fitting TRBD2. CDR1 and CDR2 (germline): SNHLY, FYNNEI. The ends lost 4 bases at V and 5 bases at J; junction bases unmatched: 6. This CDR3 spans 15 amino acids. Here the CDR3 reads CASSGSGSNNNEQFF. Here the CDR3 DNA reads TGTGCCAGCAGTGGTAGCGGGAGCAACAACAATGAGCAGTTCTTC.

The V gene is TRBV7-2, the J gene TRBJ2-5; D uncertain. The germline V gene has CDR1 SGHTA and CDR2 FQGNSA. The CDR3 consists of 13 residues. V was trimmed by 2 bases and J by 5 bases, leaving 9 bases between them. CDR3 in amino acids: CASSLILAETQYF. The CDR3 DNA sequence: TGTGCCAGCAGCTTAATTTTGGCGGAGACCCAGTACTTC.